The 3 T cell receptor beta chains in this list originate from one sample, sequenced in a study of regulatory T cells in long-lasting Graves disease. Library construction for TCR beta used iRepertoire HTBI primers and Arm-PCR of CDR3 regions. TCRdb re-called the multiplex PCR reads through MiXCR, storing one row per CDR3 protein. The sample includes about 540,000 distinct CDR3 sequences, roughly 14% of them seen just once. Time point meaning: newly diagnosed GD, antithyroid drugs for less than 3 months. The TCR library used RNA extracted from PBMCs. The data were also submitted as part of a second study, on T cells in Graves' hyperthyroidism and ophthalmopathy.

This specimen was peripheral blood mononuclear cells (PBMCs), taken at new diagnosis, from a patient treated with antithyroid drugs. These receptors originate from a man aged 25 to 45 with Graves disease.

This clonotype showed up many times. This sequence joins TRBV2 and TRBJ2-5, with 12 bases aligning to TRBD2. The junction had 23 bases not matched to a gene; V was cut back by 6 bases and J by 3 bases. The germline CDR1 and CDR2 sequences are SNHLY and FYNNEI. This CDR3 comprises 21 residues. CDR3 amino acids: CASSTGASGRGIGFVKETQYF. In nucleotides, the CDR3 is TGTGCCAGCAGCACCGGGGCTAGCGGGAGGGGTATCGGTTTCGTCAAAGAGACCCAGTACTTC.

On this clonotype itself: A much larger clone differs from this one at a single base, so this may be a read error. This chain uses TRBV20-1 with TRBJ2-1; 7 bases are a match to TRBD2. Germline loops: CDR1 DFQATT, CDR2 SNEGSKA (reference sequence). This CDR3 has 15 residues. Here the CDR3 reads CGARDPSGAYNEQFF. CDR3 sequence (DNA): TGCGGTGCTAGAGATCCTAGCGGTGCCTACAATGAGCAGTTCTTC.

This clonotype was observed many times. The chain carries TRBV10-1 and TRBJ2-3, with a tentative D call TRBD2 (5 bases). Looked up from germline, CDR1 is WNHNN and CDR2 is SYGVQD (reference sequence). Between the trimmed V and J ends, which lost 0 bases and 0 bases, there was a span of 16 bases. The CDR3 is 18 amino acids. The CDR3 nucleotides read TGCGCCAGCAGTGAGTCTTGGGGAGCGTTTTCTAGCACAGATACGCAGTATTTT. As protein: CASSESWGAFSSTDTQYF.